This TCR beta chain was retrieved from a study of regulatory T cells in long-lasting Graves disease. Overall study context: Persistent Graves' disease meant over 5 years of antithyroid drugs with positive TSH receptor antibodies.

In building TCR beta libraries, iRepertoire HTBI primers were used together with Arm-PCR of CDR3 regions. TCRdb re-derived calls from the multiplex PCR reads in MiXCR, one entry per CDR3 protein. This sample has a few hundred thousand distinct CDR3 sequences; about a quarter occur once, and the top ten carry roughly a quarter. At least ten counts were recorded for this clonotype. Antigen specificity is unknown. Study-wide points: Favoring TRBV28, TRBJ1-2 and TRBJ2-5 was a feature seen in persistent disease. Clonotypes that were public and shared totalled approximately 3,000 in persistent patients versus 900 to 1,000 in new patients.

Regarding time point: persistent/refractory GD, antithyroid drugs over 5 years with positive TRAb. The TCR library used RNA extracted from PBMCs. In this cohort, patients came from an endocrinology department located in Xi'an, China. Germline V CDR1 and CDR2: DFQATT, SNEGSKA (reference sequence). The V gene lost 1 base and the J gene lost 2 bases, with 8 bases spanning the gap. The CDR3 is 13 residues long. The source is a female donor with Graves disease. The sample here was peripheral blood mononuclear cells (PBMCs), taken when the disease was refractory, from a patient treated with antithyroid drugs. The V gene is TRBV20-1, the J gene TRBJ1-1; D gene unclear. The CDR3 bases are TGCAGTGCTAGAGGGAGCGCTAACACTGAAGCTTTCTTT. Amino acid sequence: CSARGSANTEAFF.